This TCR beta chain was captured by sequencing in a study of blood T cell repertoires in COVID-19. Measured with immunoSEQ multiplex PCR; TCRdb has only the in-frame clones, and not every one. The sample gives about 87,000 clones, about 80% of which show up once; approximately 4.4% is in the top ten. The CDR3 spans 15 residues. J gave up 2 bases and V 5 bases, and 9 bases lay outside the gene matches. Germline V gene data show CDR1 as SGHAT and CDR2 as FQNNGV. The sequencing input was peripheral blood. This rearrangement joins TRBV11-2 to TRBJ2-7; 7 bases line up with TRBD1. The receptor was isolated from a woman aged 50 to 60 with acute or convalescent COVID-19. The CDR3 is CASSRYTGAAYEQYF. The CDR3 bases are TGTGCCAGCAGCCGATATACAGGGGCGGCCTACGAGCAGTACTTC.